The 9 T cell receptor beta chains presented below share a single source sample, sequenced in a study of T cell responses to AZD1222 COVID-19 vaccine (dated by TCRdb to the early 2020s). What the time point label conveys for this sample: baseline before first vaccination. The protocol used for the library was the immunoSEQ multiplex PCR assay. Drawn from immuneACCESS, this table holds only the in-frame rearrangements with V and J called that TCRdb kept. Clones are partly lost; checked studies trace under half to an unresolved V gene and leave the rest unexplained. This sample gives tens of thousands of clones in total; under 95% of them show up just once. In total, the top ten clones hold about 3% of the sample. The material was peripheral blood, obtained on day 0 of AZD1222 vaccination. The origin of the receptors is an adult in good health.

The gene calls are TRBV7-8 and TRBJ2-7, with TRBD2 identical over 9 bases. After removal of 3 bases from V and 2 bases from J, the junction contained 5 bases not matched to a gene. The germline V gene has CDR1 SGHVS and CDR2 FQNEAQ. This CDR3 is built from 15 residues. CDR3 sequence (DNA): TGTGCCAGCAGCTTCCTAGCGGGGAGAACCTACGAGCAGTACTTC. It codes for CASSFLAGRTYEQYF. Filled out from reference TRBV7-8 and TRBJ2-7, the complete variable domain reads GAGVSQSPRYKVAKRGQDVALRCDPISGHVSLFWYQQALGQGPEFLTYFQNEAQLDKSGLPSDRFFAERPEGSVSTLKIQRTQQEDSAVYLCASSFLAGRTYEQYFGPGTRLTVT.

The rearrangement links TRBV5-1 to TRBJ2-7; a weak D match, TRBD2 (5 bases). The V and J ends lost 2 bases and 0 bases respectively, with 12 bases between them. This CDR3 has 15 amino acids. Germline CDR1 SGHRS, CDR2 YFSETQ. The CDR3, as DNA: TGCGCCAGCAGCTTTAAAATAGCGAGCTCCTACGAGCAGTACTTC. Residues: CASSFKIASSYEQYF.

V is TRBV27 and J is TRBJ1-5; D ambiguous. The CDR3 length is 12 residues. The V end was cut by 5 bases, the J end by 8 bases, with 10 bases between. Germline values: CDR1 MNHEY, CDR2 SMNVEV (reference sequence). The CDR3 protein is CASSHLREPQHF. DNA for the CDR3: TGTGCCAGCAGTCACCTTCGGGAGCCCCAGCATTTT.

The rearrangement links TRBV28 to TRBJ1-1; D is uncertain. Germline CDR1 reads MDHEN; CDR2 reads SYDVKM. This CDR3 region has 15 residues. V was shortened by 5 bases and J by 1 base, with 14 bases between the two germline ends. DNA of the CDR3: TGTGCCAGCAGTCCGAGGACGGGAAGGAACACTGAAGCTTTCTTT. This codes for CASSPRTGRNTEAFF.

The chain joins TRBV6-2 or TRBV6-3 to TRBJ2-5; D is ambiguous. The CDR3 runs to 11 residues. Germline V lookup: CDR1 MNHEY, CDR2 SVGEGT. Trimming removed 4 bases at V and 4 bases at J, with 4 bases between. The CDR3 is CASSSGETQYF. The CDR3, as DNA: TGTGCCAGCAGTTCGGGAGAGACCCAGTACTTC.

The chain carries TRBV5-6 and TRBJ1-2, with D maybe TRBD1 (6 bases). Trimming shortened V by 5 bases and J by 4 bases, and 18 bases separated the two germline ends. The CDR3 is 15 amino acids. Germline CDR1 is SGHDT and CDR2 is YYEEEE. CDR3 amino acids: CASSRIPGVGYGYTF. Written as DNA, the CDR3 is TGTGCCAGCAGTCGTATCCCAGGGGTGGGCTATGGCTACACCTTC.

The chain is built from TRBV29-1 and TRBJ2-3; no reliable D call. V shed 4 bases and J shed 0 bases, with 11 bases lying between them. Germline V gene lookup returns CDR1 SQVTM and CDR2 ANQGSEA. This CDR3 region has 14 residues. The CDR3 DNA sequence: TGCAGCGTTGTGAGCCAAGCGAGCACAGATACGCAGTATTTT. Its protein product is CSVVSQASTDTQYF.

The chain's CDR3 is CASSQDSAGDTEAFF. CDR3 nucleotides: TGTGCCAGCAGCCAAGATTCAGCCGGGGACACTGAAGCTTTCTTT. The genes are TRBV4-2 and TRBJ1-1, with D hard to call. The V gene lost 0 bases and the J gene lost 3 bases, with 11 bases spanning the gap. The CDR3 is 15 residues long. Germline-derived CDR1 and CDR2 are LGHNA and YNFKEQ.

The J gene is TRBJ1-3, the V gene TRBV6-5, with D possibly matching TRBD1 (5 bases). The CDR3 extends over 14 amino acids. In germline, CDR1 is MNHEY, CDR2 SVGAGI. Trimming took 5 bases from V and 2 from J, leaving 10 bases between them. The CDR3 loop reads CASSKTVTGNTIYF. The CDR3 DNA reads as TGTGCCAGCAGTAAGACAGTAACTGGAAACACCATATATTTT.